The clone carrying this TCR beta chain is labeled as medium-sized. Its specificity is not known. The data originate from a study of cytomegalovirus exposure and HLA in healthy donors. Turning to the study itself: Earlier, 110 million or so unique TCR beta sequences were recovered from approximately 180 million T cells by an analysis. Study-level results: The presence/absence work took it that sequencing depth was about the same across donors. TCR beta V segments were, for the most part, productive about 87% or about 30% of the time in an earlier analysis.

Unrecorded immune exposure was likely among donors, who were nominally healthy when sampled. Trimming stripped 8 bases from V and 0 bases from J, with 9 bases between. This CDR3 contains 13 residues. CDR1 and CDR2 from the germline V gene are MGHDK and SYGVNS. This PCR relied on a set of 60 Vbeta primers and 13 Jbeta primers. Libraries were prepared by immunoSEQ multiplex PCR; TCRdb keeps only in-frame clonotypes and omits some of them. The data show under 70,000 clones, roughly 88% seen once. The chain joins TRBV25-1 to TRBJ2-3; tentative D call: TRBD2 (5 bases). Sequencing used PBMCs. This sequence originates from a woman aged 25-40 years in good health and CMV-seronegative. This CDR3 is CASVSGSTDTQYF. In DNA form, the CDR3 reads TGTGCCAGCGTCAGCGGCAGCACAGATACGCAGTATTTT.